The 5 T cell receptor beta chains presented below share a single source sample, sequenced in a study of human thymus T cells. Resections were taken during corrective heart surgery, and the thymus tissue came from these. The repertoire was sequenced with immunoSEQ multiplex PCR; TCRdb's copy has only in-frame clones and lacks some. This table holds tens of thousands of clones, 95% found once. Sequenced sample: thymus tissue. The receptors were gathered from a girl under three years old with a congenital heart defect but otherwise immunologically healthy.

The rearrangement links TRBV11-2 to TRBJ2-5; possibly TRBD1 for D (5 bases). V dropped 5 bases and J dropped 2 bases, with 15 bases sitting between them. CDR1 and CDR2 (germline): SGHAT, FQNNGV. The CDR3 is 15 residues long. CDR3 in DNA: TGTGCCAGCAGCCTTTCCCGACAGAAACAAGAGACCCAGTACTTC. Its translation is CASSLSRQKQETQYF.

A remark on this clone: Mismatch with germline at one junction end may stem from a read error. This chain joins TRBV29-1 and TRBJ2-3, with D perhaps TRBD1 or TRBD2 (7 bases each). Germline V lookup: CDR1 SQVTM, CDR2 ANQGSEA. There are 18 residues in the CDR3. CDR3 sequence reads: CSVEGTGESGREGDTQYF. CDR3 nucleotides: TGCAGCGTCGAAGGTACAGGGGAAAGCGGTAGGGAGGGAGATACGCAGTATTTT.

The chain employs TRBV11-2 and TRBJ2-2; perhaps TRBD1 as D (7 bases). Trimming shortened V by 5 bases and J by 5 bases, and 24 bases separated the two germline ends. Germline loops: CDR1 SGHAT, CDR2 FQNNGV. The CDR3 has 18 amino acids. This CDR3 is CASSPLQGDWARTGELFF. DNA for the CDR3: TGTGCCAGCAGCCCTCTCCAGGGGGACTGGGCTCGAACCGGGGAGCTGTTTTTT.

This chain uses TRBV7-2 with TRBJ1-5; D unclear. The germline gives CDR1 SGHTA, CDR2 FQGNSA. The CDR3 has 15 residues. Trimming took off 1 base at V and 3 bases at J, with 10 bases between the two ends. The CDR3 region is CASSLVPGPNQPQHF. The CDR3 region has the DNA TGTGCCAGCAGCTTAGTACCAGGACCCAATCAGCCCCAGCATTTT.

V gene TRBV2 combines with J gene TRBJ1-1, with D unresolved. CDR1 and CDR2 from the germline V gene are SNHLY and FYNNEI. The germline V and J ends were trimmed by 4 bases and 0 bases, with 12 bases remaining between them. This CDR3 contains 15 residues. The CDR3 spells CASSVRQLLNTEAFF. The CDR3 bases are TGTGCCAGCAGTGTTCGTCAGCTTTTGAACACTGAAGCTTTCTTT.